The clone carrying this TCR beta chain came up many times. Its antigen is unknown. The V end lost 0 bases, the J end lost 5 bases, and 18 bases lay between the germline ends. The CDR3 covers 16 residues. CDR1 is SGDLS, CDR2 YYNGEE, per germline. The data are from a study of T cells in Graves' hyperthyroidism and ophthalmopathy. Amplification yielded TCR beta CDR3 regions, with RNA transcripts as the source. Using the HTBI primer set, a first-round RT-PCR was run on the TCR CDR3. MiXCR, run by TCRdb on the multiplex PCR reads, gives a single entry per CDR3 protein. The table includes nearly 600,000 distinct CDR3 sequences, over 12% detected once. Broader study findings: Blood also contained most expanded thyroid clonotypes above 0.001. Patients with ophthalmopathy were separated from those with stable hyperthyroidism by a 13 V-J model.

Investigators excluded patients with uncontrolled infection, other autoimmune disease, pregnancy or lactation. This sequence joins TRBV9 and TRBJ2-7; a weak D match, TRBD1 (6 bases). The sequence was collected from a woman aged 18 to 35 with Graves' ophthalmopathy. Sequenced material: blood. DNA for the CDR3: TGTGCCAGCAGCGTAGAAGCTGGTCCAAAGGGGGACGAGCAGTACTTC. Translated: CASSVEAGPKGDEQYF.